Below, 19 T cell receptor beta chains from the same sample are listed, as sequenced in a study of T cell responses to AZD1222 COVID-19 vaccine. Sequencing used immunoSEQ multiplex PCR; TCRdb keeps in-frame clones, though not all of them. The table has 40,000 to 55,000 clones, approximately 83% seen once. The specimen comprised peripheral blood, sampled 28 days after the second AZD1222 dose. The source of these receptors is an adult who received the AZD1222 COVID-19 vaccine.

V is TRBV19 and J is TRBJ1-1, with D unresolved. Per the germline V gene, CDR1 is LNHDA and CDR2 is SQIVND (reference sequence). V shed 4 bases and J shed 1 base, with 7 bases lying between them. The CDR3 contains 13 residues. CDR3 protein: CASSSQQNTEAFF. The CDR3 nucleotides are TGTGCCAGTAGTAGTCAGCAGAACACTGAAGCTTTCTTT.

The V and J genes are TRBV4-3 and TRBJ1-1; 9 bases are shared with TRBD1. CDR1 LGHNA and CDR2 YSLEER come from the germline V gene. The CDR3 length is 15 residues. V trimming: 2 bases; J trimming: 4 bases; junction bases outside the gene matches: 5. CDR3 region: CASSQLTGGGTEAFF. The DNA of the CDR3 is TGCGCCAGCAGCCAACTAACAGGGGGCGGCACTGAAGCTTTCTTT.

In DNA, the CDR3 is TGCGCCAGCCGGATCGGGGCAGGGGGCTCCGGGGAGCTGTTTTTT. Its translation is CASRIGAGGSGELFF. The chain recombines TRBV4-1 with TRBJ2-2, with TRBD1 matching over 8 bases. Germline lookup yields CDR1 MGHRA and CDR2 YSYEKL. CDR3 length equals 15 residues. V was clipped by 8 bases and J by 6 bases; unmatched bases: 11.

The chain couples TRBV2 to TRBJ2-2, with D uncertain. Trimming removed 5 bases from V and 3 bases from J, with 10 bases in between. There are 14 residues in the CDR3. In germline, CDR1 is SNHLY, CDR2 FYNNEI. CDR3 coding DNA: TGTGCCAGCAGTCTTAGCATACACACCGGGGAGCTGTTTTTT. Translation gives CASSLSIHTGELFF.

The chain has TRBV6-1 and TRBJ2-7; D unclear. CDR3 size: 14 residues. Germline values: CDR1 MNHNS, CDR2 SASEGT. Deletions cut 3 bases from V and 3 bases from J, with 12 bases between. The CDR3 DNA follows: TGTGCCAGCAGTGAGGTGTATTCGGGCTACGAGCAGTACTTC. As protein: CASSEVYSGYEQYF.

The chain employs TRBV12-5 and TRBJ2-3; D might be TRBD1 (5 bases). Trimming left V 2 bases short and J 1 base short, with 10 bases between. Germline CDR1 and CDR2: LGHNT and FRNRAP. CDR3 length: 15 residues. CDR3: CASGLSPQGTDTQYF. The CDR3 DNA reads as TGTGCTAGTGGTTTGTCCCCACAGGGCACAGATACGCAGTATTTT.

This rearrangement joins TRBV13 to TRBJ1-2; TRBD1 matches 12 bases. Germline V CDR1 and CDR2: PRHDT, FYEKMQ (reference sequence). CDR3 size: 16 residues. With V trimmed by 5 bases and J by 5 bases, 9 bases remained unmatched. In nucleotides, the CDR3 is TGTGCCAGCAGCACCACCGAGGGACAGGGGGCGTATGGCTACACCTTC. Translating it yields CASSTTEGQGAYGYTF. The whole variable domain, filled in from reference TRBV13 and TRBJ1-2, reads AAGVIQSPRHLIKEKRETATLKCYPIPRHDTVYWYQQGPGQDPQFLISFYEKMQSDKGSIPDRFSAQQFSDYHSELNMSSLELGDSALYFCASSTTEGQGAYGYTFGSGTRLTVV.

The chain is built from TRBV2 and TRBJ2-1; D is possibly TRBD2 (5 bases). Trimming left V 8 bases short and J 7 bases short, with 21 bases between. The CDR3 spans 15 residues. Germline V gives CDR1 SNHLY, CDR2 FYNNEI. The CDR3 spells CASVEFTAGGNEQFF. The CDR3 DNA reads TGTGCCAGCGTCGAGTTCACGGCAGGCGGGAATGAGCAGTTCTTC.

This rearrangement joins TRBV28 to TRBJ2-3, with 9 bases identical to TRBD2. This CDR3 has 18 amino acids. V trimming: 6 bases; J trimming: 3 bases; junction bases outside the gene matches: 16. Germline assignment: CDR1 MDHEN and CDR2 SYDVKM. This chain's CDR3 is CASRAEGWREGMTDTQYF. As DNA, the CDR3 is TGTGCCAGCAGAGCCGAAGGGTGGCGGGAGGGCATGACAGATACGCAGTATTTT. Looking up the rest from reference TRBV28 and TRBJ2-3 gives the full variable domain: DVKVTQSSRYLVKRTGEKVFLECVQDMDHENMFWYRQDPGLGLRLIYFSYDVKMKEKGDIPEGYSVSREKKERFSLILESASTNQTSMYLCASRAEGWREGMTDTQYFGPGTRLTVL.

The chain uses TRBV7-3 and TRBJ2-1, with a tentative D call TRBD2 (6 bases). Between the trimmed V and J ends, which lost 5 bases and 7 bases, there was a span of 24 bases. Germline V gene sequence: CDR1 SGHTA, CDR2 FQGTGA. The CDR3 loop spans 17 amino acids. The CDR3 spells CASSPALRAGIRNEQFF. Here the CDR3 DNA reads TGTGCCAGCAGCCCTGCCCTAAGGGCGGGAATAAGAAATGAGCAGTTCTTC.

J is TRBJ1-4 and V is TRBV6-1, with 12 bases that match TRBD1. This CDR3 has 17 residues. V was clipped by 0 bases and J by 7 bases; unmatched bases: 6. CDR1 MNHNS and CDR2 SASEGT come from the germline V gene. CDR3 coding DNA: TGTGCCAGCAGTGAAGCCGGGACAGGGGGCGGTAGTGAAAAACTGTTTTTT. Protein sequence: CASSEAGTGGGSEKLFF.

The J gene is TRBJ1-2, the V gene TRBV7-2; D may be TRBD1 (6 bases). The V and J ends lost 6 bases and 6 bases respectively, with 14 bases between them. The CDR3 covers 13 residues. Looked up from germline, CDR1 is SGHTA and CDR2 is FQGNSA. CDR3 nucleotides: TGTGCCAGCAGTCGGGGGGGCGCTGATGGCTACACCTTC. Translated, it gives CASSRGGADGYTF.

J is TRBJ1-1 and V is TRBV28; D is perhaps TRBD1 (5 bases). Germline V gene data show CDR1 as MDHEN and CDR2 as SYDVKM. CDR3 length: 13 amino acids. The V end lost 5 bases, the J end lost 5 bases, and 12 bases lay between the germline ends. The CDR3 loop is CASSIPEGTEAFF. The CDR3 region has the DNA TGTGCCAGCAGTATACCAGAGGGGACTGAAGCTTTCTTT. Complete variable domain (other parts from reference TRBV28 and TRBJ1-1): DVKVTQSSRYLVKRTGEKVFLECVQDMDHENMFWYRQDPGLGLRLIYFSYDVKMKEKGDIPEGYSVSREKKERFSLILESASTNQTSMYLCASSIPEGTEAFFGQGTRLTVV.

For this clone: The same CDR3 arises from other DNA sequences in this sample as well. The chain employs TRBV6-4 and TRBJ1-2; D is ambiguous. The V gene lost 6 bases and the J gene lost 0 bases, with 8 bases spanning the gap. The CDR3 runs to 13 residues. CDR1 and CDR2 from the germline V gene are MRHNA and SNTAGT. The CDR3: CASRPDSNYGYTF. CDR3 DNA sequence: TGTGCCAGCAGACCGGACTCTAACTATGGCTACACCTTC.

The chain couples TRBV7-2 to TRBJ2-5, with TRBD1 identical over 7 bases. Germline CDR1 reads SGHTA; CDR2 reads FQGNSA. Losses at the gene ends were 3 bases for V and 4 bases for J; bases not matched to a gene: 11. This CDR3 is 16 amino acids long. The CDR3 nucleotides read TGTGCCAGCAGCTTTAGTAGCAGACAGGGCGGAGAGACCCAGTACTTC. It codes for CASSFSSRQGGETQYF.

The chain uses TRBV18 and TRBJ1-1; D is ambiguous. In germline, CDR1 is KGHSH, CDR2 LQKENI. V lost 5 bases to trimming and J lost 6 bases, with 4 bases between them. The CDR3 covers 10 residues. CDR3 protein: CASSGAEAFF. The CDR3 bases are TGTGCCAGCTCAGGGGCTGAAGCTTTCTTT. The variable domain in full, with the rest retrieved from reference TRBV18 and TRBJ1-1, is NAGVMQNPRHLVRRRGQEARLRCSPMKGHSHVYWYRQLPEEGLKFMVYLQKENIIDESGMPKERFSAEFPKEGPSILRIQQVVRGDSAAYFCASSGAEAFFGQGTRLTVV.

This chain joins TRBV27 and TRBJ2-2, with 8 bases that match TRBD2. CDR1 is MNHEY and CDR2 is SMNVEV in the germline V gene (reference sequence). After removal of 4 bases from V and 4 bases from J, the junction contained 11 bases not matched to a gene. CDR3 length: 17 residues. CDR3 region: CASSSPGGAFSTGELFF. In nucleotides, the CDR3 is TGTGCCAGCAGTTCCCCCGGGGGGGCCTTTAGCACCGGGGAGCTGTTTTTT.

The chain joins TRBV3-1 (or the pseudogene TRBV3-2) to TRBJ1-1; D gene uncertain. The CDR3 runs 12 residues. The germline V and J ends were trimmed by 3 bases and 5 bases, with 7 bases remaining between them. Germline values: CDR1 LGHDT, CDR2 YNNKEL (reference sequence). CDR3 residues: CASSHARTEAFF. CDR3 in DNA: TGTGCCAGCAGCCACGCCCGGACTGAAGCTTTCTTT.

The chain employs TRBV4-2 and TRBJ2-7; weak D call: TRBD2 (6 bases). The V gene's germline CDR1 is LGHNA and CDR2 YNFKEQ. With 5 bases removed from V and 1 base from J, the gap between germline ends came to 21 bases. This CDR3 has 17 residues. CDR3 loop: CASSRRAGPSESYEQYF. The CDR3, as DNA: TGTGCCAGCAGCAGGCGGGCCGGCCCTAGCGAATCCTACGAGCAGTACTTC.